A single T cell receptor (beta chain) is shown here with its context. Sequencing was performed with immunoSEQ multiplex PCR; in TCRdb, only in-frame clones are kept and a portion is missing. The data hold under 250,000 clones, with 83% observed a single time. The CDR3 runs 14 residues. The V end lost 5 bases, the J end lost 8 bases, and 18 bases lay between the germline ends. The V gene's germline CDR1 is SEHNR and CDR2 FQNEAQ (reference sequence). The source of the sample is a study of blood T cell repertoires in COVID-19. Study details: The United States, Italy and Spain provided the acute and convalescent COVID-19 samples. The analysed material was cDNA or gDNA that came from T cells, B-cell-depleted T cells, or PBMCs.

The J gene is TRBJ1-2, the V gene TRBV7-9, with D perhaps matching TRBD1 (6 bases). Sequenced material: peripheral blood. This receptor was identified in a woman in her forties with active or convalescent COVID-19. The CDR3 here is CASSPRTDPLGYTF. The CDR3 DNA is TGTGCCAGCAGCCCCCGGACAGACCCTCTCGGCTACACCTTC.